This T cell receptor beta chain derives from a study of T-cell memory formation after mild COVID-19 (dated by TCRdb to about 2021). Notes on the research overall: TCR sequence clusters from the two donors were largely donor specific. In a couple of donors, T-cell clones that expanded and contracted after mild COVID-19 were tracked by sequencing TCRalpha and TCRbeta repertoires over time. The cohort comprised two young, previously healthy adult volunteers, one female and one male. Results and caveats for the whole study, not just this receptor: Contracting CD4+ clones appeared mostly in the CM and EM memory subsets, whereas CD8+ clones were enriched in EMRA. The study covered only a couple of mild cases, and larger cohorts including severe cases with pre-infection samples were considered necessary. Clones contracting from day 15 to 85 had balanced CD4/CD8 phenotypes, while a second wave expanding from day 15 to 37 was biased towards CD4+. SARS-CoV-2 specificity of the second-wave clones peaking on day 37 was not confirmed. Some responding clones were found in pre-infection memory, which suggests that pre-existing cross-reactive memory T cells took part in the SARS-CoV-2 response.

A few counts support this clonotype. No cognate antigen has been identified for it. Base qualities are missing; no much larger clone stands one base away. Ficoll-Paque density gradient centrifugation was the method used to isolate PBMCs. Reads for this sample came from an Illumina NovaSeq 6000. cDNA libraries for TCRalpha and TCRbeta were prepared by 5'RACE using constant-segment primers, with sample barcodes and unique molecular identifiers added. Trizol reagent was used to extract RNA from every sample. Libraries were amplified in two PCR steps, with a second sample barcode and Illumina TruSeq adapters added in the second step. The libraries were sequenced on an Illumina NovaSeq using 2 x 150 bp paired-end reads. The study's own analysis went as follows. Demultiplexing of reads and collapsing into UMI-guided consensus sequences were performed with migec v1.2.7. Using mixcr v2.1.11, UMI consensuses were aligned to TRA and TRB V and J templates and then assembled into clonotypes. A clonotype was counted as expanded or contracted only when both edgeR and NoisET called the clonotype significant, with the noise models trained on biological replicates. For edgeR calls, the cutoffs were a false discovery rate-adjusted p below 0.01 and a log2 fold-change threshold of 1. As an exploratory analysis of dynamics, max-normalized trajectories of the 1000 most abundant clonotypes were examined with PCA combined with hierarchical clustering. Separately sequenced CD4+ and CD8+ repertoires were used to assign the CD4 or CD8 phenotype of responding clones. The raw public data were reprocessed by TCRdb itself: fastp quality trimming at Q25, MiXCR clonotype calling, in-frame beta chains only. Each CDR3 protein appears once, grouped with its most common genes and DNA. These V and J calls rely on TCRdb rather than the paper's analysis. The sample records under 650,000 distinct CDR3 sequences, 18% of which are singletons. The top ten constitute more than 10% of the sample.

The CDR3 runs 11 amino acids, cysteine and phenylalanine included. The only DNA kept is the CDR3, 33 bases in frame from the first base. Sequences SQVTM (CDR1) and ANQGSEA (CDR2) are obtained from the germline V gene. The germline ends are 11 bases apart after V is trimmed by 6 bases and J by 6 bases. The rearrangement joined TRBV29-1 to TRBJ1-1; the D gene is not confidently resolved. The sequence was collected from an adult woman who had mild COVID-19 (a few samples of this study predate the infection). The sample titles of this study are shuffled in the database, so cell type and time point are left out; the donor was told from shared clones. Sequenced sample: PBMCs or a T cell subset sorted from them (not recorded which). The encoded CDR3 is CSVRPGAEAFF. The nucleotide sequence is TGCAGCGTGCGTCCGGGTGCTGAAGCTTTCTTT. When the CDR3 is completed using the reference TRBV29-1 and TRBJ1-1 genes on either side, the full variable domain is SAVISQKPSRDICQRGTSLTIQCQVDSQVTMMFWYRQQPGQSLTLIATANQGSEATYESGFVIDKFPISRPNLTFSTLTVSNMSPEDSSIYLCSVRPGAEAFFGQGTRLTVV.